This TCR beta chain appears in the sequencing data of a study of siplizumab effects on memory and regulatory T cells. Turning to this clone: Its antigen is not known.

Notes on the study in general: Only a minority of proliferating CD4+ or CD8+ clones had an assignable naive or memory phenotype, with roughly 75-97% lacking one. With siplizumab, mappable alloreactive CD4+ clones averaged roughly 65% Treg-derived, versus more than 25% in controls. A small minority of alloreactive clones were mapped to unstimulated subsets.

Each sample contributed about 10^5 TCR templates to the assay. Some clones are missing from TCRdb's copy, which holds only in-frame ones; the method was immunoSEQ multiplex PCR. The table has roughly 120,000 clones, 80% to 95% seen once. Looked up from germline, CDR1 is MGHDK and CDR2 is SYGVNS. The V segment lost 0 bases and the J segment 2 bases; nucleotides outside the gene matches: 8. The CDR3 sequence is 17 residues long. The chain joins TRBV25-1 to TRBJ1-2; 8 bases map to TRBD1. This TCR was recovered from a human donor in good health. Input material: CD4+ T cells sorted from blood. The CDR3, as DNA: TGTGCCAGCAGTGAATATCTATACAGGACAGGGAACTATGGCTACACCTTC. It encodes CASSEYLYRTGNYGYTF.